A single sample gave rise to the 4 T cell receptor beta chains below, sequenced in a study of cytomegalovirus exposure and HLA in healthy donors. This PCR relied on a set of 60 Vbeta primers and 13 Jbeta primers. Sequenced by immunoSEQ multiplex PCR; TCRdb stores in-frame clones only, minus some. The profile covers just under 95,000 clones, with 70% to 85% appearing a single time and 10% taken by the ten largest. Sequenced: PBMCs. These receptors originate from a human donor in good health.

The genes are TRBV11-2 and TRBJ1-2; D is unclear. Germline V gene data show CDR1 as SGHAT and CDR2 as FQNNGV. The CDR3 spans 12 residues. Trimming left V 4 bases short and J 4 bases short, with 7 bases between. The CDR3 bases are TGTGCCAGCAGCTCCCGGGGCTATGGCTACACCTTC. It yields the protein CASSSRGYGYTF.

CDR3 protein: CASSLQGTDTQYF. As DNA, the CDR3 is TGTGCCAGCAGCCTCCAGGGTACAGATACGCAGTATTTT. The chain links TRBV7-3 to TRBJ2-3; TRBD1 is a possible D gene (5 bases). The CDR3 sequence is 13 residues long. Trimming took 5 bases from V and 3 from J, leaving 9 bases between them. In germline, CDR1 is SGHTA, CDR2 FQGTGA.

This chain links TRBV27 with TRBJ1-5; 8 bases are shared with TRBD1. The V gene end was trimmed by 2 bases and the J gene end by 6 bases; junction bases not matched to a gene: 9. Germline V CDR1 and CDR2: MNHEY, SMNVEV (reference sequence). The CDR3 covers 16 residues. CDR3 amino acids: CASSLRATGGGQPQHF. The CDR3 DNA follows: TGTGCCAGCAGTTTAAGGGCAACAGGGGGTGGTCAGCCCCAGCATTTT.

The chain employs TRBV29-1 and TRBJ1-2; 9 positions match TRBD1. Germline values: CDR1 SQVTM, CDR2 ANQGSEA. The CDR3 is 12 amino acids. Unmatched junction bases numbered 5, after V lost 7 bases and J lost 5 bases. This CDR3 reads CSGSGQGYGYTF. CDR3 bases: TGCAGCGGGTCCGGACAGGGGTATGGCTACACCTTC.